What follows are 5 T cell receptor beta chains derived from one specimen sequenced in a study of cytomegalovirus exposure and HLA in healthy donors. With 60 Vbeta and 13 Jbeta primers, the PCR was carried out. The repertoire was sequenced with immunoSEQ multiplex PCR; TCRdb's copy has only in-frame clones and lacks some. Of 110,000 to 150,000 clones in the sample, 75% were seen once. The sample consisted of PBMCs. The receptor source for this set is a man between 40 and 49 years old in good health and CMV-seronegative.

The V and J genes are TRBV2 and TRBJ2-5, with TRBD2 matching 7 bases. V dropped 6 bases and J dropped 3; count of bases not matched to a gene: 4. Germline V lookup: CDR1 SNHLY, CDR2 FYNNEI. This CDR3 is 13 amino acids long. The CDR3 DNA follows: TGTGCCAGCAGCCCGGGGAGGGAAGAGACCCAGTACTTC. It encodes CASSPGREETQYF.

As concerns this clone: A junction boundary mismatches the germline segment, possibly from a read error. The sample carries other DNA sequences with the same CDR3. The chain combines TRBV6-5 with TRBJ1-2, with D unclear. CDR1 and CDR2 (germline): MNHEY, SVGAGI. This CDR3 spans 12 amino acids. The CDR3 DNA reads as TGTGCTAGCAGTCCTTCGGACTATGGCTACACCTTC. Encoded protein: CASSPSDYGYTF.

The chain has TRBV5-6 and TRBJ1-3; D remains ambiguous. The ends were cut back, 4 bases at V and 0 bases at J, with 20 bases in the middle. Germline-derived CDR1 and CDR2 are SGHDT and YYEEEE. This CDR3 region has 18 residues. The CDR3 nucleotides are TGTGCCAGCAGCCCTACTTTCCAGGCAGGCCGCTCTGGAAACACCATATATTTT. Translation: CASSPTFQAGRSGNTIYF.

The chain combines TRBV12-5 with TRBJ2-1; 8 nucleotides match TRBD2. The ends lost 6 bases at V and 7 bases at J; junction bases unmatched: 5. Germline lookup yields CDR1 LGHNT and CDR2 FRNRAP. This CDR3 spans 13 amino acids. CDR3 residues: CASGRTGGNEQFF. DNA for the CDR3: TGTGCTAGTGGAAGGACGGGGGGGAATGAGCAGTTCTTC.

The rearrangement uses TRBV28 and TRBJ2-7; D gene unclear. There are 14 residues in the CDR3. V lost 6 bases to trimming and J lost 7 bases, with 19 bases between them. Looked up from germline, CDR1 is MDHEN and CDR2 is SYDVKM. CDR3 DNA sequence: TGTGCCAGCAGGTTGGGCCTTGACCCCTGGGAGCAGTACTTC. Its protein product is CASRLGLDPWEQYF.